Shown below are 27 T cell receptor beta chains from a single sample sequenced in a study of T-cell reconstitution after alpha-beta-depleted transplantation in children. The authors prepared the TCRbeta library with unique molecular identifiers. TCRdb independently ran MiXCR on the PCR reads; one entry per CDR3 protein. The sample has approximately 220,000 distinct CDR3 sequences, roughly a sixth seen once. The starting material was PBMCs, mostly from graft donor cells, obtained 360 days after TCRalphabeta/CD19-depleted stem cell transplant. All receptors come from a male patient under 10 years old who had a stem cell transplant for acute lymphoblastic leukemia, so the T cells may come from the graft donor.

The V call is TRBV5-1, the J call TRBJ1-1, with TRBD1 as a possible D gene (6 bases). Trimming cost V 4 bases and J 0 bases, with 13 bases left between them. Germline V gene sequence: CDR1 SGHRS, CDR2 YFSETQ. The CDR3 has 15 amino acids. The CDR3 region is CASSPGHYMNTEAFF. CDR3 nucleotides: TGCGCCAGCAGCCCGGGACACTATATGAACACTGAAGCTTTCTTT.

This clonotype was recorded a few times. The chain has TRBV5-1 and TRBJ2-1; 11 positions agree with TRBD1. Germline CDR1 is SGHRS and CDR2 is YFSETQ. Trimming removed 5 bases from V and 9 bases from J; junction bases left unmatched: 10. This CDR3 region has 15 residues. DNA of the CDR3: TGCGCCAGCAGGTCCGGACAGGGGGCGTTTGGTGAGCAGTTCTTC. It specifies CASRSGQGAFGEQFF.

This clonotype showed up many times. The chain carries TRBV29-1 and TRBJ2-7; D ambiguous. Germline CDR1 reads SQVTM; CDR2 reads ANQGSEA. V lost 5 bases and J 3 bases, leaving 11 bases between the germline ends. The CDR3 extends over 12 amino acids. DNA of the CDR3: TGCAGCGTTACTACCGATGACTACGAGCAGTACTTC. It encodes CSVTTDDYEQYF.

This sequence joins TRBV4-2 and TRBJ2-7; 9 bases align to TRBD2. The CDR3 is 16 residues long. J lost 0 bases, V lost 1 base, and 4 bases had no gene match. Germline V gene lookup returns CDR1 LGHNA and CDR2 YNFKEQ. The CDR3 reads CASSQAGGRASYEQYF. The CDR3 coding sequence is TGTGCCAGCAGCCAAGCCGGCGGGAGGGCCTCCTACGAGCAGTACTTC.

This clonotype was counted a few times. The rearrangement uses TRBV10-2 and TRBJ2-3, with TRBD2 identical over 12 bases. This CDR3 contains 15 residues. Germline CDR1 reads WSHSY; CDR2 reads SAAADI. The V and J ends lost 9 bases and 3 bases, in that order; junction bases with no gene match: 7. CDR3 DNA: TGCGCCAGTTCGACTAGCGGGAGTGTTACAGATACGCAGTATTTT. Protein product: CASSTSGSVTDTQYF.

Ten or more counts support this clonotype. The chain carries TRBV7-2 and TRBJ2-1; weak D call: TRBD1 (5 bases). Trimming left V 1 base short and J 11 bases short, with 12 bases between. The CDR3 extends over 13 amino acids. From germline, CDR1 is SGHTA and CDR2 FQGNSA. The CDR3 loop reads CASSLDSDSQQFF. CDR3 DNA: TGTGCCAGCAGCTTAGATTCTGACAGTCAGCAGTTCTTC.

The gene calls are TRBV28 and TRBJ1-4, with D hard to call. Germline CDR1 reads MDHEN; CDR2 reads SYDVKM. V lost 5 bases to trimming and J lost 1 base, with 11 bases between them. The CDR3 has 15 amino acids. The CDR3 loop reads CASSGGSRTNEKLFF. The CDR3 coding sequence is TGTGCCAGCAGTGGTGGTAGTAGAACTAATGAAAAACTGTTTTTT. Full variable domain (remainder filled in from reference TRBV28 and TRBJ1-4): DVKVTQSSRYLVKRTGEKVFLECVQDMDHENMFWYRQDPGLGLRLIYFSYDVKMKEKGDIPEGYSVSREKKERFSLILESASTNQTSMYLCASSGGSRTNEKLFFGSGTQLSVL.

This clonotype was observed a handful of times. The CDR3 DNA follows: TGTGCCAGCAGCTTTAGCGGTCTGGGGGAGACCCAGTACTTC. Residues: CASSFSGLGETQYF. The rearrangement joins TRBV9 to TRBJ2-5; tentatively, D is TRBD2 (6 bases). The CDR3 runs 14 residues. In germline, CDR1 is SGDLS, CDR2 YYNGEE. Trimming took off 4 bases at V and 5 bases at J, with 15 bases between the two ends.

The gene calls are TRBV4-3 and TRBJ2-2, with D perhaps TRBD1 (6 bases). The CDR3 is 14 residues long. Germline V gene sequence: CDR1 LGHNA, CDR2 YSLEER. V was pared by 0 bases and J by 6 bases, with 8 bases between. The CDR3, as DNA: TGCGCCAGCAGCCAAGATACAGGGCCCGGGGAGCTGTTTTTT. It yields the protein CASSQDTGPGELFF.

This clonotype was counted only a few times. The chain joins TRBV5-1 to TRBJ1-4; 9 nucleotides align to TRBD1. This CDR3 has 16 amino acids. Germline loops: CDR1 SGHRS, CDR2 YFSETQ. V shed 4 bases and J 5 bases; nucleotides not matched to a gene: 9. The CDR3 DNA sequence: TGCGCCAGCAGCGCGGGGGACAGGGTCGAAAATGAAAAACTGTTTTTT. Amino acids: CASSAGDRVENEKLFF.

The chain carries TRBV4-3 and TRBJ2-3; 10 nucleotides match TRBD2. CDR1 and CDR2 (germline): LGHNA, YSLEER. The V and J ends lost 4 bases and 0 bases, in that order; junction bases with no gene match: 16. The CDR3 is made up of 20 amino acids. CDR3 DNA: TGCGCCAGCAGCCCACGCCTACTAGCGGGGAGGCCCTCTAGCACAGATACGCAGTATTTT. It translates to CASSPRLLAGRPSSTDTQYF.

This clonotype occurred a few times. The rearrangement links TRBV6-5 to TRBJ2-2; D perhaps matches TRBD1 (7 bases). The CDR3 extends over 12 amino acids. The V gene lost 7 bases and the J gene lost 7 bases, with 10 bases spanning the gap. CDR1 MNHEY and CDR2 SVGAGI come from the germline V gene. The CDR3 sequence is CASTQGGGELFF. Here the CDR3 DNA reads TGTGCCAGCACCCAGGGGGGCGGGGAGCTGTTTTTT.

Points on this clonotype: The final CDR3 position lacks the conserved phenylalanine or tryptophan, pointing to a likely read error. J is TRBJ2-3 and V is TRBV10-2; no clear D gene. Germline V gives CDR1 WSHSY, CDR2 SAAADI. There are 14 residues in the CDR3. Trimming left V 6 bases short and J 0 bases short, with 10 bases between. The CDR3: CASRPLSSTDTQYV. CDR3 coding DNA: TGCGCCAGCAGACCTTTATCTAGCACAGATACGCAGTATGTT.

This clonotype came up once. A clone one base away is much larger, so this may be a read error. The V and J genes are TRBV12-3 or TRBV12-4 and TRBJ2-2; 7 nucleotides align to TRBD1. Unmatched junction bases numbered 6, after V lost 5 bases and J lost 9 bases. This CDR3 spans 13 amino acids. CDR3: CASSKTGNWELFF. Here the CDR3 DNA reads TGTGCCAGCAGTAAGACAGGGAACTGGGAGCTGTTTTTT.

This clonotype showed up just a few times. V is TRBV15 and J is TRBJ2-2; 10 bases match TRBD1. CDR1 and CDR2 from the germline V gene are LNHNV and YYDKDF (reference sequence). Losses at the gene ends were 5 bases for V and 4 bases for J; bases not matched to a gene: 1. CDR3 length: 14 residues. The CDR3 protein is CATSDRGLTGELFF. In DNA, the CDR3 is TGTGCCACCAGCGACAGGGGGCTCACCGGGGAGCTGTTTTTT. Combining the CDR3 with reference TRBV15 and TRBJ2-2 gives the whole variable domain DAMVIQNPRYQVTQFGKPVTLSCSQTLNHNVMYWYQQKSSQAPKLLFHYYDKDFNNEADTPDNFQSRRPNTSFCFLDIRSPGLGDTAMYLCATSDRGLTGELFFGEGSRLTVL.

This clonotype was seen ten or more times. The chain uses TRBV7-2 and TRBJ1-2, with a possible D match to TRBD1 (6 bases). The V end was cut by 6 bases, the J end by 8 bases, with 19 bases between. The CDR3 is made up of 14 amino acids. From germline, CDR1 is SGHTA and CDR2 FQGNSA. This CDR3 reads CASRYREVARGYTF. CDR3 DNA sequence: TGTGCCAGCAGATACAGGGAGGTAGCGAGGGGCTACACCTTC.

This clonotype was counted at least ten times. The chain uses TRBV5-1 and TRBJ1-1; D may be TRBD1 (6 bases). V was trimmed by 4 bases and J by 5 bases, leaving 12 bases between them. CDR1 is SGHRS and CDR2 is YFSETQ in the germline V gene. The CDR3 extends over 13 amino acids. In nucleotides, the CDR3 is TGCGCCAGCAGCGCCCAGGGGTTGACTGAAGCTTTCTTT. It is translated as CASSAQGLTEAFF.

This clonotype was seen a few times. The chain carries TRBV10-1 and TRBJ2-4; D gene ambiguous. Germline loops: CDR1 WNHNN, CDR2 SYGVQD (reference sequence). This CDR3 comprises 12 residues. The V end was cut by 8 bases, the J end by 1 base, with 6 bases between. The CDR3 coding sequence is TGCGCCAGCGGGAATGCCAAAAACATTCAGTACTTC. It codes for CASGNAKNIQYF.

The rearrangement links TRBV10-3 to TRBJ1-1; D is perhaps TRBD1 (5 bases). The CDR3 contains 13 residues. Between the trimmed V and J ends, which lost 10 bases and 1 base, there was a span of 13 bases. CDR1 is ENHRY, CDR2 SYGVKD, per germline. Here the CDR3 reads CASETGGNTEAFF. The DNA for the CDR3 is TGTGCCAGCGAAACAGGAGGGAACACTGAAGCTTTCTTT.

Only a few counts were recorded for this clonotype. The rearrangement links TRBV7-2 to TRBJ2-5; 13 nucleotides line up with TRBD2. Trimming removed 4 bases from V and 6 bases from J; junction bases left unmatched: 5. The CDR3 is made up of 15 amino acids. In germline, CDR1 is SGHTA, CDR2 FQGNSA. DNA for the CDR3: TGTGCCAGCAGCTCAGGACTAGCGGGAGTGAAGACCCAGTACTTC. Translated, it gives CASSSGLAGVKTQYF.

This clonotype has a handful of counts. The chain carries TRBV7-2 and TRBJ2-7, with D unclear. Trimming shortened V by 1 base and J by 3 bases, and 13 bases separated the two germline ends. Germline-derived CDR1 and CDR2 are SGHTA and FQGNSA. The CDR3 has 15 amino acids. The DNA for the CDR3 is TGTGCCAGCAGCTTAGAGTTGACGGAGAACTACGAGCAGTACTTC. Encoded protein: CASSLELTENYEQYF.

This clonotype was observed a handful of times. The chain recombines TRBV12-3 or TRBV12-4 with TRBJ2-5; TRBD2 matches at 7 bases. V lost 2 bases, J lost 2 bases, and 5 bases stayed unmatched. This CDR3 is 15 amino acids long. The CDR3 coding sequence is TGTGCCAGCAGTTTATTGGGGGGACTACAAGAGACCCAGTACTTC. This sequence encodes CASSLLGGLQETQYF.

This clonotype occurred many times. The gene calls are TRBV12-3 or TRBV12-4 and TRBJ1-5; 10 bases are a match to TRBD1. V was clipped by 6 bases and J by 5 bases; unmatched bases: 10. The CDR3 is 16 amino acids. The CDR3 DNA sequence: TGTGCCAGCAGCCTCCGGGACAGGGGCGTTGATCAGCCCCAGCATTTT. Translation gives CASSLRDRGVDQPQHF.

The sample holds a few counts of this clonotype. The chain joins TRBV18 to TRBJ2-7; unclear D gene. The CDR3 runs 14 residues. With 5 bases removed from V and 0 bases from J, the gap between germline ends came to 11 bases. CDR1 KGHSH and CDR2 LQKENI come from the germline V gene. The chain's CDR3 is CASSKDSSSYEQYF. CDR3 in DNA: TGTGCCAGCTCAAAAGATTCGAGCTCCTACGAGCAGTACTTC.

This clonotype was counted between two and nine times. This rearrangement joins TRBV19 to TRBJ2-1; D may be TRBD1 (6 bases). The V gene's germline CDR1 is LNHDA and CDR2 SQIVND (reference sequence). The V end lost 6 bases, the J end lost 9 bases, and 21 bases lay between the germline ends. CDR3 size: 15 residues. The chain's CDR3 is CASRVRDTPGREQFF. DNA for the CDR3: TGTGCCAGTAGGGTCCGGGACACCCCGGGTCGTGAGCAGTTCTTC.

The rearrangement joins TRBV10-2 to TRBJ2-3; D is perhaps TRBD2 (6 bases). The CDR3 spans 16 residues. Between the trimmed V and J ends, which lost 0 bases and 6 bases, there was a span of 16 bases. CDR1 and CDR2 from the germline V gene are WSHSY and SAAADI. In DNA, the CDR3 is TGCGCCAGCAGTGAGTCTTTTTGGGGGAGGTCGGATACGCAGTATTTT. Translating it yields CASSESFWGRSDTQYF.

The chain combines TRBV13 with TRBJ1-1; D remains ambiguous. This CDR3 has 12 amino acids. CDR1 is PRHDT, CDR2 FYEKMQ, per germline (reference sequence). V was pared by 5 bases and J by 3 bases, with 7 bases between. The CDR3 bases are TGTGCCAGCAGCCCGAGGTACACTGAAGCTTTCTTT. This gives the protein CASSPRYTEAFF.